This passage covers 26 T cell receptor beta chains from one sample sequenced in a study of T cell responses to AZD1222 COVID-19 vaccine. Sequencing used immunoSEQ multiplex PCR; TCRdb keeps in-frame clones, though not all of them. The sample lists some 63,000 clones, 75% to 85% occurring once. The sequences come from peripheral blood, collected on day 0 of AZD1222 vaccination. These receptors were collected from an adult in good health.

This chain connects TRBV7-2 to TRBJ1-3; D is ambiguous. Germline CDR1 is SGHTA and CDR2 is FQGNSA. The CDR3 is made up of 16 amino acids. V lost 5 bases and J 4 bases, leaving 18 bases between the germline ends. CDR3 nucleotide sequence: TGTGCCAGCAGCGAGGGTCCGCCGGTACAAGGAAACACCATATATTTT. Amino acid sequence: CASSEGPPVQGNTIYF.

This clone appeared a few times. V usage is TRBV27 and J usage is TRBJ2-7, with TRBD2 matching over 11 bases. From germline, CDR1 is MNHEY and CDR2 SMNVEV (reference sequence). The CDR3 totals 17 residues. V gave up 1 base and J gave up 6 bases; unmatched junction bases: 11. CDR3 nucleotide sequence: TGTGCCAGCAGTTTATGGGGTAGCGGGAGGGTAGCTGGCGAGCAGTACTTC. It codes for CASSLWGSGRVAGEQYF.

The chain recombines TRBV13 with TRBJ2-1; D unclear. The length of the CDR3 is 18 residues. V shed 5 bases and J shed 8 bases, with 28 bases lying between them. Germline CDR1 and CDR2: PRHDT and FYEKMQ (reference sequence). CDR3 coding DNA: TGTGCCAGCAGCCCCAGAGAAGCCTCCGAACTGAATCGCCATGAGCAGTTCTTC. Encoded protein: CASSPREASELNRHEQFF.

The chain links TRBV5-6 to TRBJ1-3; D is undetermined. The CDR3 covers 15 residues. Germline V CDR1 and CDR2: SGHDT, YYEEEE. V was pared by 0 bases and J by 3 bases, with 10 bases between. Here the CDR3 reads CASSLERVGGNTIYF. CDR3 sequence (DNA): TGTGCCAGCAGCTTGGAACGGGTTGGTGGAAACACCATATATTTT.

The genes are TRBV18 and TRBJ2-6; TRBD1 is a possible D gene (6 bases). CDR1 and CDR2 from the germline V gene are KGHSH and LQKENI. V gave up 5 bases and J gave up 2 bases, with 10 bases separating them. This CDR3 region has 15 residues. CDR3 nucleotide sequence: TGTGCCAGCTCAGACCAGGGGCCTGGGGCCAACGTCCTGACTTTC. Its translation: CASSDQGPGANVLTF.

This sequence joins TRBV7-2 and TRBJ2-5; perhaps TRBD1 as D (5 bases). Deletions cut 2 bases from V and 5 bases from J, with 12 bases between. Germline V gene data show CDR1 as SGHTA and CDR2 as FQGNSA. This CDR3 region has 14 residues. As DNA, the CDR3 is TGTGCCAGCAGCTTACCGGGCAGGGTTGAGACCCAGTACTTC. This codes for CASSLPGRVETQYF.

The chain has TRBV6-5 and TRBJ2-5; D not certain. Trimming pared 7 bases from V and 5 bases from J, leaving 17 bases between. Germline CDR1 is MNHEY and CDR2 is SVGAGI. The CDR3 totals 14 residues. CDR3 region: CASTSGPRRETQYF. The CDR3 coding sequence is TGTGCCAGCACCTCAGGTCCTCGCCGCGAGACCCAGTACTTC.

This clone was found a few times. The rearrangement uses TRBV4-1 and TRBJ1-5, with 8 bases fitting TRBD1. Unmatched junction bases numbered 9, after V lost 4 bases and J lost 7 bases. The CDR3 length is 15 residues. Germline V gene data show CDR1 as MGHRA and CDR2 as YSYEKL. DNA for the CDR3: TGCGCCAGCAGCCCCAAAGGGGCAGGGGGCCAGCCCCAGCATTTT. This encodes CASSPKGAGGQPQHF.

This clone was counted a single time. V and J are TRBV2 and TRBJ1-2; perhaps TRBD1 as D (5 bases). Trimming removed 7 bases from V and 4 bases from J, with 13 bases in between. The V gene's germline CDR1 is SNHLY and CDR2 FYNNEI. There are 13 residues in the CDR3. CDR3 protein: CASTFRGLYGYTF. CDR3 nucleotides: TGTGCCAGCACCTTTAGGGGCCTCTATGGCTACACCTTC.

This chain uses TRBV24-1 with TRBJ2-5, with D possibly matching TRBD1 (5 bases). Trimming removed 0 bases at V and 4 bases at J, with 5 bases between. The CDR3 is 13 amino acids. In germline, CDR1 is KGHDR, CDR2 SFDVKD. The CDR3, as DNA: TGTGCCACCAGTGATTTGAGGGGAGAGACCCAGTACTTC. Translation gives CATSDLRGETQYF.

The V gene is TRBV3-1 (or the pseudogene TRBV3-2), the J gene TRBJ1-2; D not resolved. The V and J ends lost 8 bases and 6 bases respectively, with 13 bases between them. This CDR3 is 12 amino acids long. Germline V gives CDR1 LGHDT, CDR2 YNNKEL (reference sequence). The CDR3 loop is CASHRRENGYTF. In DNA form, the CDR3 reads TGTGCCAGCCACCGACGGGAAAATGGCTACACCTTC.

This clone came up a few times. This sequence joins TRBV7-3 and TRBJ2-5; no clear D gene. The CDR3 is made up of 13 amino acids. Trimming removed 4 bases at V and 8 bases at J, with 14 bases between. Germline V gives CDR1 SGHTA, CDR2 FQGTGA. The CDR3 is CASSSHVQDTQYF. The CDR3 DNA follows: TGTGCCAGCAGCTCTCACGTTCAGGACACCCAGTACTTC.

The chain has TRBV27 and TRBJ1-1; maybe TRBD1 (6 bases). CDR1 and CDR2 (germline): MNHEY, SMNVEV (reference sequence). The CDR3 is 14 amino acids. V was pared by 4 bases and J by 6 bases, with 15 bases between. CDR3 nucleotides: TGTGCCAGCAGTTCATGGATAACAGGGTCTGAAGCTTTCTTT. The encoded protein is CASSSWITGSEAFF.

The CDR3 DNA is TGTGCCAGCAGCTTAGTACTAGCCAATGAGCAGTTCTTC. It codes for CASSLVLANEQFF. The chain employs TRBV7-8 and TRBJ2-1, with a tentative D call TRBD2 (6 bases). Germline CDR1 and CDR2: SGHVS and FQNEAQ. The germline V and J ends were trimmed by 1 base and 6 bases, with 7 bases remaining between them. The CDR3 length is 13 residues. Full variable domain (outside the CDR3, taken from reference TRBV7-8 and TRBJ2-1): GAGVSQSPRYKVAKRGQDVALRCDPISGHVSLFWYQQALGQGPEFLTYFQNEAQLDKSGLPSDRFFAERPEGSVSTLKIQRTQQEDSAVYLCASSLVLANEQFFGPGTRLTVL.

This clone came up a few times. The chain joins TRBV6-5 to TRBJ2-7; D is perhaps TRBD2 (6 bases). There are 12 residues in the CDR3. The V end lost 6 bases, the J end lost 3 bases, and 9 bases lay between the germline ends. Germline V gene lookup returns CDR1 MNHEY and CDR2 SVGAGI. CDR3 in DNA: TGTGCCAGCAGGGGGACTGGCTACGAGCAGTACTTC. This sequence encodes CASRGTGYEQYF.

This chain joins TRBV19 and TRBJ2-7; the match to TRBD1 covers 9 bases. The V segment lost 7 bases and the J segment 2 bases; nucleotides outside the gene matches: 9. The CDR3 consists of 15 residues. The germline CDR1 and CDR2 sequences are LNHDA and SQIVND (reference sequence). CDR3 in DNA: TGTGCCAGTACCACATCCGGGACAGGGACCTACGAGCAGTACTTC. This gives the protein CASTTSGTGTYEQYF. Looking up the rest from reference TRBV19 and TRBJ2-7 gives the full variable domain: DGGITQSPKYLFRKEGQNVTLSCEQNLNHDAMYWYRQDPGQGLRLIYYSQIVNDFQKGDIAEGYSVSREKKESFPLTVTSAQKNPTAFYLCASTTSGTGTYEQYFGPGTRLTVT.

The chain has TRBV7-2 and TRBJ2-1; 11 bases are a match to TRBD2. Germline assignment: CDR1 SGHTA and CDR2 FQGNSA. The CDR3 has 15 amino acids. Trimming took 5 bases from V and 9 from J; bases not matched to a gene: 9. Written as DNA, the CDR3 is TGTGCCAGCAGCCCGACTAGCGGGAACGAGGGTGAGCAGTTCTTC. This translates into CASSPTSGNEGEQFF.

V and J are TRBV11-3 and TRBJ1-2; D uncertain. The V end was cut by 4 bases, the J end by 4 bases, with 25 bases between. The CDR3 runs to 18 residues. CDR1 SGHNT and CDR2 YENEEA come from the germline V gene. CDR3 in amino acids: CASSSPSRRQEDFYGYTF. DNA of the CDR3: TGTGCCAGCAGCTCCCCATCGCGGAGGCAGGAGGATTTCTATGGCTACACCTTC.

CDR3 DNA sequence: TGTGCCTGGAGTCACTTTAGTTTCTATGGCTACACCTTC. Residues: CAWSHFSFYGYTF. This chain connects TRBV30 to TRBJ1-2; the D is unclear. The CDR3 length is 13 residues. CDR1 GTSNPN and CDR2 SVGIG come from the germline V gene (reference sequence). Trimming stripped 2 bases from V and 4 bases from J, with 11 bases between.

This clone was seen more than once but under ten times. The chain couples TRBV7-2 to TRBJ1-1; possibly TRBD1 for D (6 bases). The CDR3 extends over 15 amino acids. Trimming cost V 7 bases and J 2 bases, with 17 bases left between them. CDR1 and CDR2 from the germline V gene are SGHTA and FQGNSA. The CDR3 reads CASIRVGGPNTEAFF. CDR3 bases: TGTGCCAGCATACGTGTGGGGGGCCCTAACACTGAAGCTTTCTTT.

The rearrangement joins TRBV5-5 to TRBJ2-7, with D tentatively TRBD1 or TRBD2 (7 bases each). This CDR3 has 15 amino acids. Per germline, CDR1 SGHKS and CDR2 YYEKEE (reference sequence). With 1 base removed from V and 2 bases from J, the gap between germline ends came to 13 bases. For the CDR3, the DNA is TGTGCCAGCAGCTTGCGGGGGGACAGACCCTACGAGCAGTACTTC. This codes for CASSLRGDRPYEQYF.

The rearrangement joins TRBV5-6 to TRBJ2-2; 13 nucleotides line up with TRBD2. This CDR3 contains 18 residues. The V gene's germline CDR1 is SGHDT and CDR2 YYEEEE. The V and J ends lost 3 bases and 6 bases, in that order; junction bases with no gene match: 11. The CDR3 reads CASSSFGGLAGPAGELFF. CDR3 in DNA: TGTGCCAGCAGCTCGTTCGGGGGACTAGCGGGACCGGCCGGGGAGCTGTTTTTT.

In DNA, the CDR3 is TGTGCCAGCAGCTTAGTGGTAGGGGTGTCCGGCTACACCTTC. Its translation is CASSLVVGVSGYTF. The chain has TRBV7-9 and TRBJ1-2; perhaps TRBD1 as D (5 bases). There are 14 residues in the CDR3. Trimming removed 1 base at V and 8 bases at J, with 14 bases between. Germline CDR1 SEHNR, CDR2 FQNEAQ (reference sequence).

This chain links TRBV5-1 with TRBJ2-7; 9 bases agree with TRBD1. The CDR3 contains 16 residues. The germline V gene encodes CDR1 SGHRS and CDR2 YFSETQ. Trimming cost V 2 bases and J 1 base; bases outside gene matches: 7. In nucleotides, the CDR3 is TGCGCCAGCAGCTTCGAAGGGACAGGGAAATCCTACGAGCAGTACTTC. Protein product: CASSFEGTGKSYEQYF.

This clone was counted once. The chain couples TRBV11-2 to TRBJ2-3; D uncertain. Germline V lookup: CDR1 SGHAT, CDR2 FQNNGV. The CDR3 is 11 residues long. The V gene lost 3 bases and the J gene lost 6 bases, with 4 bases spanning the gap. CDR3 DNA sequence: TGTGCCAGCAGCTTGAGGGATACGCAGTATTTT. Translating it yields CASSLRDTQYF.

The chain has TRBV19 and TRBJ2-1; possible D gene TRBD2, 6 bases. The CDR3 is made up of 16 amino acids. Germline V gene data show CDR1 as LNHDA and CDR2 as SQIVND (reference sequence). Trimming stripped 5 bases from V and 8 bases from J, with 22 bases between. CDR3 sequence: CASSGLGNPGGDEQFF. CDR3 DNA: TGTGCCAGTAGTGGTTTGGGGAACCCCGGGGGTGATGAGCAGTTCTTC.